The 18 T cell receptor beta chains reported below all come from one sample, sequenced in a study of cytomegalovirus exposure and HLA in healthy donors. Here immunoSEQ multiplex PCR was the method, and the copy in TCRdb shows in-frame clones only, minus some. This sample has about 260,000 clones; about nine tenths occur once, and the top ten carry 3.1%. Source material: PBMCs. All receptors derive from a woman in her 30s in good health and CMV-seronegative.

The chain is built from TRBV27 and TRBJ2-1, with D perhaps matching TRBD2 (6 bases). The CDR3 consists of 16 residues. Germline V gene data show CDR1 as MNHEY and CDR2 as SMNVEV (reference sequence). V gave up 5 bases and J gave up 2 bases, with 16 bases separating them. CDR3 amino acids: CASSPLLGGTYNEQFF. The CDR3 DNA is TGTGCCAGCAGTCCCCTGCTTGGCGGGACCTACAATGAGCAGTTCTTC.

The chain is built from TRBV7-6 and TRBJ1-5; weak D call: TRBD1 (5 bases). This CDR3 has 16 amino acids. Germline V gene data show CDR1 as SGHVS and CDR2 as FNYEAQ. Trimming pared 1 base from V and 6 bases from J, leaving 16 bases between. CDR3 sequence: CASSLGWCRVGQPQHF. The CDR3 region has the DNA TGTGCCAGCAGCTTAGGATGGTGCAGGGTCGGTCAGCCCCAGCATTTT.

The J gene is TRBJ2-7, the V gene TRBV28; a possible D gene is TRBD1 (6 bases). Germline V gene lookup returns CDR1 MDHEN and CDR2 SYDVKM. This CDR3 spans 14 amino acids. With 4 bases removed from V and 4 bases from J, the gap between germline ends came to 14 bases. CDR3 residues: CASSSPGHFYEQYF. CDR3 bases: TGTGCCAGCAGTTCTCCGGGACACTTTTACGAGCAGTACTTC.

This clone was counted a single time. The chain is built from TRBV18 and TRBJ1-5, with TRBD1 as a possible D gene (6 bases). Trimming removed 3 bases at V and 1 base at J, with 10 bases between. This CDR3 contains 15 residues. Germline loops: CDR1 KGHSH, CDR2 LQKENI. The CDR3 is CASSPGGTSNQPQHF. The CDR3 DNA reads as TGTGCCAGCTCACCTGGGGGGACAAGCAATCAGCCCCAGCATTTT.

This chain connects TRBV9 to TRBJ2-1; 8 positions agree with TRBD1. CDR1 and CDR2 from the germline V gene are SGDLS and YYNGEE. The CDR3 extends over 16 amino acids. V lost 4 bases, J lost 0 bases, and 6 bases stayed unmatched. The CDR3 coding sequence is TGTGCCAGCAGCATCTCAGACAGGGGCTCCTACAATGAGCAGTTCTTC. It translates to CASSISDRGSYNEQFF.

This chain uses TRBV5-1 with TRBJ2-2; D ambiguous. This CDR3 is built from 16 residues. Between the trimmed V and J ends, which lost 4 bases and 1 base, there was a span of 14 bases. CDR1 and CDR2 from the germline V gene are SGHRS and YFSETQ. The CDR3 loop is CASSPPLQVNTGELFF. The CDR3 coding sequence is TGCGCCAGCAGCCCTCCCCTCCAGGTGAACACCGGGGAGCTGTTTTTT.

The rearrangement joins TRBV12-5 to TRBJ2-7, with D unclear. The ends were cut back, 6 bases at V and 4 bases at J, with 13 bases in the middle. From germline, CDR1 is LGHNT and CDR2 FRNRAP. The CDR3 length is 13 residues. In DNA form, the CDR3 reads TGTGCTAGTGGGGGATGGGGTCATTACGAGCAGTACTTC. The encoded protein is CASGGWGHYEQYF.

The chain carries TRBV6-1 and TRBJ2-5; 9 nucleotides agree with TRBD2. The junction had 2 bases not matched to a gene; V was cut back by 1 base and J by 2 bases. The CDR3 spans 15 residues. The germline CDR1 and CDR2 sequences are MNHNS and SASEGT. CDR3 nucleotides: TGTGCCAGCAGTGAAGGGGCGGGAGGGCAAGAGACCCAGTACTTC. This sequence encodes CASSEGAGGQETQYF.

The CDR3 reads CASSLAFPSTSGSINTGELFF. CDR3 nucleotide sequence: TGTGCCAGCAGCCTCGCGTTCCCCTCGACTAGCGGGAGTATTAACACCGGGGAGCTGTTTTTT. The chain uses TRBV7-8 and TRBJ2-2; 12 nucleotides align to TRBD2. The CDR3 sequence is 21 residues long. Trimming removed 5 bases from V and 2 bases from J; junction bases left unmatched: 18. Germline V gene sequence: CDR1 SGHVS, CDR2 FQNEAQ.

The gene calls are TRBV6-1 and TRBJ2-3; a possible D gene is TRBD1 (6 bases). The CDR3 spans 13 residues. Germline V gene data show CDR1 as MNHNS and CDR2 as SASEGT. V was pared by 10 bases and J by 5 bases, with 16 bases between. CDR3 protein: CAIGDIYGDTQYF. In nucleotides, the CDR3 is TGTGCCATAGGGGACATATACGGAGATACGCAGTATTTT.

The chain links TRBV27 to TRBJ2-1, with D perhaps matching TRBD2 (6 bases). CDR3 length: 17 amino acids. Germline V gene lookup returns CDR1 MNHEY and CDR2 SMNVEV (reference sequence). V shed 5 bases and J shed 0 bases, with 17 bases lying between them. The CDR3 bases are TGTGCCAGCAGTCGCCTCGGGGGAAACAGCTCCTACAATGAGCAGTTCTTC. Its protein product is CASSRLGGNSSYNEQFF.

This chain joins TRBV6-1 and TRBJ2-3; 7 bases line up with TRBD2. With V trimmed by 10 bases and J by 4 bases, 8 bases remained unmatched. The CDR3 is 13 residues long. Germline CDR1 is MNHNS and CDR2 is SASEGT. The CDR3 DNA reads as TGTGCCACCGGGGGGTCCCCGGCAGATACGCAGTATTTT. Residues: CATGGSPADTQYF.

The rearrangement uses TRBV6-1 and TRBJ2-7, with TRBD2 identical over 10 bases. V lost 7 bases to trimming and J lost 11 bases; unmatched junction nucleotides: 14. Germline CDR1 and CDR2: MNHNS and SASEGT. There are 14 residues in the CDR3. For the CDR3, the DNA is TGTGCCAGCAATTCTCTAGCGGGAGTCTCCAGCGAGTACTTC. This sequence encodes CASNSLAGVSSEYF.

V is TRBV29-1 and J is TRBJ2-5; TRBD1 matches at 8 bases. Germline lookup yields CDR1 SQVTM and CDR2 ANQGSEA. With V trimmed by 3 bases and J by 4 bases, 4 bases remained unmatched. The CDR3 has 13 residues. CDR3 DNA sequence: TGCAGCGTTGAGCAGGGGGCGCGAGAGACCCAGTACTTC. Translated: CSVEQGARETQYF.

This rearrangement joins TRBV9 to TRBJ2-7; 7 nucleotides match TRBD2. The germline CDR1 and CDR2 sequences are SGDLS and YYNGEE. J lost 3 bases, V lost 2 bases, and 8 bases had no gene match. This CDR3 region has 15 residues. The CDR3: CASSVGGGGYYEQYF. The CDR3 nucleotides read TGTGCCAGCAGCGTCGGAGGCGGGGGTTACTACGAGCAGTACTTC.

The chain links TRBV5-1 to TRBJ2-3; 12 bases match TRBD2. Germline CDR1 is SGHRS and CDR2 is YFSETQ. V lost 5 bases to trimming and J lost 4 bases; unmatched junction nucleotides: 5. The CDR3 has 15 amino acids. The CDR3 DNA is TGCGCCAGCAGAGGACTAGCGGGATGGTCAGATACGCAGTATTTT. This gives the protein CASRGLAGWSDTQYF. The complete variable domain, with remaining parts taken from reference TRBV5-1 and TRBJ2-3, reads KAGVTQTPRYLIKTRGQQVTLSCSPISGHRSVSWYQQTPGQGLQFLFEYFSETQRNKGNFPGRFSGRQFSNSRSEMNVSTLELGDSALYLCASRGLAGWSDTQYFGPGTRLTVL.

The chain joins TRBV28 to TRBJ2-1; D remains unclear. The germline V gene encodes CDR1 MDHEN and CDR2 SYDVKM. Between the trimmed V and J ends, which lost 3 bases and 0 bases, there was a span of 12 bases. The CDR3 is made up of 16 amino acids. This chain's CDR3 is CASSFPALSSYNEQFF. In DNA, the CDR3 is TGTGCCAGCAGTTTTCCGGCTCTTAGCTCCTACAATGAGCAGTTCTTC. Full variable domain (remainder filled in from reference TRBV28 and TRBJ2-1): DVKVTQSSRYLVKRTGEKVFLECVQDMDHENMFWYRQDPGLGLRLIYFSYDVKMKEKGDIPEGYSVSREKKERFSLILESASTNQTSMYLCASSFPALSSYNEQFFGPGTRLTVL.

The V and J genes are TRBV5-1 and TRBJ1-1, with TRBD1 matching over 7 bases. V gave up 4 bases and J gave up 11 bases; unmatched junction bases: 11. CDR1 and CDR2 from the germline V gene are SGHRS and YFSETQ. This CDR3 is built from 13 residues. CDR3: CASSLAPDREAFF. In DNA form, the CDR3 reads TGCGCCAGCAGCCTGGCACCAGACAGGGAGGCTTTCTTT.